Listed here is a single TCR beta chain. No antigen is known for it. A history of autoimmune disease or systemic immunosuppression excluded patients. The CDR3 loop spans 12 amino acids. The germline gives CDR1 LNHDA, CDR2 SQIVND (reference sequence). V was shortened by 8 bases and J by 6 bases, with 14 bases between the two germline ends. TCRdb's table, derived via immunoSEQ multiplex PCR, lists solely in-frame clones and lacks some. The sample contains roughly 80,000 clones, 85% to 95% of which appear only once. The sample originates from a study of OX40 agonist ivuxolimab in advanced cancers. Regarding the study as a whole: Relative to CD4+ cells, CD8+ T cells on average had more expanded clones.

The chain combines TRBV19 with TRBJ2-7; perhaps TRBD2 as D (6 bases). The TCR sequence derives from an adult with an advanced solid tumor such as melanoma, head and neck, liver or kidney cancer. The starting material was CD4+ or CD8+ T cells sorted from blood, obtained in a trial of the OX40 agonist ivuxolimab. In DNA form, the CDR3 reads TGTGCCAGTTCCGTTTCGGGAGCCGAGCAGTACTTC. It encodes CASSVSGAEQYF. The variable domain in full, completed from reference TRBV19 and TRBJ2-7, reads DGGITQSPKYLFRKEGQNVTLSCEQNLNHDAMYWYRQDPGQGLRLIYYSQIVNDFQKGDIAEGYSVSREKKESFPLTVTSAQKNPTAFYLCASSVSGAEQYFGPGTRLTVT.